These T cell receptor beta chains were read from a single sample in a study of blood T cells in healthy people across ages. Using its own MiXCR run on the 5' RACE reads, TCRdb lists one record per CDR3 protein. The table shows over 1,300,000 distinct CDR3 sequences, with around 59% occurring only once. Sequences were obtained from blood. Every receptor here comes from a man between 18 and 35 years old in good health. Both conserved end residues are part of each CDR3. Each record gives: clone size, J gene, V gene, CDR3 length, D gene, CDR3 DNA, CDR3 protein. A D gene is named only where the DNA matches it firmly. The size entry is marked missing in some rows and otherwise reads once, few, many or a size class.

size: -; J: TRBJ1-2; V: TRBV2; length: 13; D: -; DNA: TGTGCCGGTTACAGGGAAATTAACTATGGCTACACCTTC; CDR3: CAGYREINYGYTF
size: -; J: TRBJ2-5; V: TRBV20-1; length: 15; D: -; DNA: TGCAGTGCTGGGGGAGGGGGGGCAAGGACAGAGACCCAGTACTTC; CDR3: CSAGGGGARTETQYF
size: -; J: TRBJ2-7; V: TRBV5-1; length: 15; D: -; DNA: TGCGCCAGCAGCCTGGAGGGGCCGCATTCCTACGAGCAGTACTTC; CDR3: CASSLEGPHSYEQYF
size: -; J: TRBJ2-1; V: TRBV15; length: 23; D: TRBD2; DNA: TGTGCCACCAGCACCGCTATTAAGAAGTTCGCGGGGGGAGCGTTTGGATCCTACAATGAGCAGTTCTTC; CDR3: CATSTAIKKFAGGAFGSYNEQFF
size: few; J: TRBJ1-1; V: TRBV4-2; length: 11; D: -; DNA: TGTGCCAGCAGGTCCTCAGGTGAAGCTTTCTTT; CDR3: CASRSSGEAFF
size: -; J: TRBJ1-2; V: TRBV9; length: 14; D: -; DNA: TGTGCCAGCAGCGGATTGGAGTTGGACTATGGCTACACCTTC; CDR3: CASSGLELDYGYTF
size: -; J: TRBJ2-1; V: TRBV27; length: 14; D: -; DNA: TGTGCCAGCAGTCTCCAGGGGTTCTCCAATGAGCAGTTCTTC; CDR3: CASSLQGFSNEQFF
size: -; J: TRBJ2-5; V: TRBV29-1; length: 16; D: -; DNA: TGCAGCGTTCAAGGGCTCCGCAGGGAAGTAAGAGAGACCCAGTACTTC; CDR3: CSVQGLRREVRETQYF
size: -; J: TRBJ1-1; V: TRBV5-1; length: 15; D: TRBD1; DNA: TGCGCCAGCAGCTTGTTTGACAGGGATAACACTGAAGCTTTCTTT; CDR3: CASSLFDRDNTEAFF
size: -; J: TRBJ1-1; V: TRBV20-1; length: 14; D: -; DNA: TGCAGTGCTAGAGTAGAACCTCTAAACACTGAAGCTTTCTTT; CDR3: CSARVEPLNTEAFF
size: few; J: TRBJ2-5; V: TRBV5-1; length: 16; D: TRBD2; DNA: TGCGCCAGCAGCTTGAATGGACTAGCGGGCCAAGAGACCCAGTACTTC; CDR3: CASSLNGLAGQETQYF
size: -; J: TRBJ1-2; V: TRBV20-1; length: 13; D: TRBD1; DNA: TGCAGTGCTAGTGTCGACAGGGTATATGGCTACACCTTC; CDR3: CSASVDRVYGYTF
size: -; J: TRBJ2-2; V: TRBV29-1; length: 15; D: TRBD2; DNA: TGCAGCGCCGGGGGACTAGCGGGAGTAACCGGGGAGCTGTTTTTT; CDR3: CSAGGLAGVTGELFF
size: -; J: TRBJ2-3; V: TRBV7-9; length: 16; D: TRBD2; DNA: TGTGCCAGCAGCCTCCTGACTAGCGATGGCACAGATACGCAGTATTTT; CDR3: CASSLLTSDGTDTQYF
size: once; J: TRBJ2-4; V: TRBV7-9; length: 15; D: -; DNA: TGTGCCAGCAGCTTCGTCGGGACTCTAACTTGGGAGCAGTACTTC; CDR3: CASSFVGTLTWEQYF
size: -; J: TRBJ1-1; V: TRBV12-3/TRBV12-4; length: 15; D: -; DNA: TGTGCCAGCAGTTTAGCGCCCGGAACCCCGACTGAAGCTTTCTTT; CDR3: CASSLAPGTPTEAFF
size: -; J: TRBJ1-1; V: TRBV29-1; length: 12; D: TRBD1; DNA: TGCAGCGCGGGACAGAGGAGGACTGAAGCTTTCTTT; CDR3: CSAGQRRTEAFF
size: few; J: TRBJ2-1; V: TRBV12-3/TRBV12-4; length: 14; D: TRBD2; DNA: TGTGCCAGCAGTTTATTTCCAGCGGGAGGGTCGCAGTTCTTC; CDR3: CASSLFPAGGSQFF
size: -; J: TRBJ2-3; V: TRBV6-2/TRBV6-3; length: 16; D: -; DNA: TGTGCCAGCAGCGCCCGCGGGGACCCCCGCACAGATACGCAGTATTTT; CDR3: CASSARGDPRTDTQYF
size: -; J: TRBJ1-1; V: TRBV4-1; length: 17; D: -; DNA: TGCGCCAGCAGCAGTAACCCGGTACAGGGTCTGAACACTGAAGCTTTCTTT; CDR3: CASSSNPVQGLNTEAFF
size: -; J: TRBJ2-1; V: TRBV20-1; length: 15; D: TRBD2; DNA: TGCAGTGCGTACAACCTAGCGGCCACCTACAATGAGCAGTTCTTC; CDR3: CSAYNLAATYNEQFF
size: -; J: TRBJ2-3; V: TRBV20-1; length: 15; D: TRBD2; DNA: TGCAGTGCTAGGCCCTCGCGGCGGGGGTCAGATACGCAGTATTTT; CDR3: CSARPSRRGSDTQYF
size: -; J: TRBJ1-2; V: TRBV5-1; length: 14; D: TRBD1; DNA: TGCGCCAGCAGCTCCGTGACAGGGGGCTATGGCTACACCTTC; CDR3: CASSSVTGGYGYTF
size: -; J: TRBJ2-1; V: TRBV5-5; length: 13; D: -; DNA: TGTGCCAGCAGCTTAGTCTCTTTCAATGAGCAGTTCTTC; CDR3: CASSLVSFNEQFF
size: many; J: TRBJ2-1; V: TRBV9; length: 11; D: -; DNA: TGTGCCAGCAGTGTTGACAATGAGCAGTTCTTC; CDR3: CASSVDNEQFF
size: -; J: TRBJ1-2; V: TRBV9; length: 13; D: TRBD1; DNA: TGTGTCAGCAGCCTCACAGGGGGTGCTGGCTACACCTTC; CDR3: CVSSLTGGAGYTF
size: -; J: TRBJ2-1; V: TRBV20-1; length: 9; D: -; DNA: TGCAGTGCCATTCTGGGGCGGTTCTTC; CDR3: CSAILGRFF
size: -; J: TRBJ2-3; V: TRBV4-3; length: 14; D: -; DNA: TGCGCCAGCAGCCAAGTCTTTCCTCCTTATACGCAGTATTTT; CDR3: CASSQVFPPYTQYF
size: few; J: TRBJ1-2; V: TRBV7-6; length: 15; D: TRBD1; DNA: TGTGCCAGCAGCGCCAAGCGGGGGACAGCCTATGGCTACACCTTC; CDR3: CASSAKRGTAYGYTF
size: -; J: TRBJ2-1; V: TRBV9; length: 13; D: -; DNA: TGTGCCAGCACCACTAGTCTGTTAGGTGAGCAGTTCTTC; CDR3: CASTTSLLGEQFF
size: -; J: TRBJ2-5; V: TRBV6-2/TRBV6-3; length: 16; D: -; DNA: TGTGCCAGCAGCCATCCGGGACCTCCATATGCGGAGACCCAGTACTTC; CDR3: CASSHPGPPYAETQYF
size: -; J: TRBJ2-5; V: TRBV13; length: 15; D: -; DNA: TGTGCCAGCAGCTTTGGAGGACTGGAAACCTGGAGGCAGTACTTC; CDR3: CASSFGGLETWRQYF
size: -; J: TRBJ2-5; V: TRBV9; length: 15; D: -; DNA: TGTGCCAGCAGCGTGCAGGGAAGGAATCAAGAGACCCAGTACTTC; CDR3: CASSVQGRNQETQYF
size: -; J: TRBJ2-5; V: TRBV12-3/TRBV12-4; length: 15; D: TRBD2; DNA: TGTGCCAGCAGGGTGAGGACTAGCGGCCAAGAGACCCAGTACTTC; CDR3: CASRVRTSGQETQYF
size: -; J: TRBJ2-3; V: TRBV2; length: 16; D: -; DNA: TGTGCCAGCAAAACCCCTAGCGCTACCAGCACAGATACGCAGTATTTT; CDR3: CASKTPSATSTDTQYF
size: -; J: TRBJ2-3; V: TRBV6-6; length: 16; D: -; DNA: TGTGCCAGCAGTTCCTGGCTAGAAACGGGCACAGATACGCAGTATTTT; CDR3: CASSSWLETGTDTQYF
size: -; J: TRBJ2-1; V: TRBV5-6; length: 12; D: -; DNA: TGTGCCAGCAGCTCGCAAGGGGAGAAGCAGTTCTTC; CDR3: CASSSQGEKQFF
size: -; J: TRBJ2-3; V: TRBV12-3/TRBV12-4; length: 18; D: TRBD2; DNA: TGTGCCAGCAGTTCCACCCCCGGGCTAAGGGGAGGGACAGATACGCAGTATTTT; CDR3: CASSSTPGLRGGTDTQYF
size: few; J: TRBJ2-3; V: TRBV6-4; length: 16; D: TRBD2; DNA: TGTGCCAGCAGTGACTCGGAGACTAGCGACACAGATACGCAGTATTTT; CDR3: CASSDSETSDTDTQYF
size: few; J: TRBJ1-5; V: TRBV6-2/TRBV6-3; length: 11; D: -; DNA: TGTGCCAGCAGTTACGCTCGGCCCCAGCATTTT; CDR3: CASSYARPQHF
size: -; J: TRBJ2-7; V: TRBV15; length: 13; D: -; DNA: TGTGCCACCAGCAGAGTAAAATTTTACGAGCAGTACTTC; CDR3: CATSRVKFYEQYF
size: -; J: TRBJ1-1; V: TRBV6-5; length: 14; D: TRBD1; DNA: TGTGCCAGCCGTCTCGGACAGGGCTACACTGAAGCTTTCTTT; CDR3: CASRLGQGYTEAFF
size: -; J: TRBJ2-3; V: TRBV12-3/TRBV12-4; length: 14; D: -; DNA: TGTGCCAGCACCTTGGGGCGGGGGCCAGATACGCAGTATTTT; CDR3: CASTLGRGPDTQYF
size: -; J: TRBJ2-7; V: TRBV7-2; length: 15; D: -; DNA: TGTGCCAGCAGCTTAGACGGCTCCCCGAGGGACGAGCAGTACTTC; CDR3: CASSLDGSPRDEQYF
size: few; J: TRBJ2-3; V: TRBV6-6; length: 12; D: -; DNA: TGTGCCAGCAGTGTCCCGGACCCTACGCAGTATTTT; CDR3: CASSVPDPTQYF
size: -; J: TRBJ1-1; V: TRBV25-1; length: 14; D: -; DNA: TGTGCCAGTACGAGGACGGGTCGGGCTTCTGAAGCTTTCTTT; CDR3: CASTRTGRASEAFF
size: few; J: TRBJ2-6; V: TRBV29-1; length: 15; D: -; DNA: TGCAGCGTTCCGACAGCCTACTCTGGGGCCAACGTCCTGACTTTC; CDR3: CSVPTAYSGANVLTF